The sequence of this T cell receptor beta chain was determined in a study of cytomegalovirus exposure and HLA in healthy donors. Germline CDR1 and CDR2: SGHRS and YFSETQ. V gave up 3 bases and J gave up 0 bases; unmatched junction bases: 14. CDR3 length: 20 amino acids. A multiplex PCR was run with 60 Vbeta primers and 13 Jbeta primers. Produced via immunoSEQ multiplex PCR; TCRdb's table is partial and in-frame only. The sample contains around 75,000 clones, 75% to 80% of which appear only once. This clone has a single count. As yet, its antigen is unknown. General study findings and limits: Diagnosis of cytomegalovirus status made by the classifier reportedly showed high specificity and sensitivity. Analysis was carried out at a later point, and it linked a missense DCLRE1C variant to TCR beta V- and J-gene trimming.

The source is a man aged 35-49 years in good health and CMV-seronegative. Material: PBMCs. The rearrangement uses TRBV5-1 and TRBJ2-6, with 8 bases fitting TRBD2. The CDR3 region has the DNA TGCGCCAGCAGCTCCTTCTGGCGGGCGGGGGGCGGCTCTGGGGCCAACGTCCTGACTTTC. It translates to CASSSFWRAGGGSGANVLTF.